This T cell receptor beta chain was documented in a study of neurological immune-mediated disorders. Findings of the study overall: Because no CDR3 amino acid sequences were shared across subjects by expanded clones, private repertoires were suggested in all groups.

The sample's time point: longitudinal time-point 3. V shed 6 bases and J shed 5 bases, with 10 bases lying between them. This CDR3 has 13 residues. Germline values: CDR1 KGHSH, CDR2 LQKENI. This clonotype has ten or more counts. Its antigen is currently unknown. 5'RACE generated cDNA with 10-nucleotide random UMIs. MiXCR, applied by TCRdb to the 5' RACE reads, yields one record per CDR3 protein. In the table there are about 80,000 distinct CDR3 sequences, around 4.5% of which are singletons. This TCR derives from a woman in her sixties with multiple sclerosis. Specimen: PBMCs. The J gene is TRBJ2-2, the V gene TRBV18, with no clear D. Here the CDR3 DNA reads TGTGCCAGCTCTGCACAAAGTACCGGGGAGCTGTTTTTT. Its protein product is CASSAQSTGELFF. The whole variable domain, remainder taken from reference TRBV18 and TRBJ2-2, is NAGVMQNPRHLVRRRGQEARLRCSPMKGHSHVYWYRQLPEEGLKFMVYLQKENIIDESGMPKERFSAEFPKEGPSILRIQQVVRGDSAAYFCASSAQSTGELFFGEGSRLTVL.